The 2 T cell receptor beta chains in this list originate from one sample, sequenced in a study of cytomegalovirus exposure and HLA in healthy donors. In the PCR, 60 Vbeta and 13 Jbeta primers were used. Here immunoSEQ multiplex PCR was the method, and the copy in TCRdb shows in-frame clones only, minus some. The sample includes 150,000 to 200,000 clones. The sample was PBMCs. All receptors come from a man younger than 40 in good health and CMV-seronegative.

The chain links TRBV5-5 to TRBJ1-3; TRBD1 aligns across 7 bases. The CDR3 covers 18 residues. Trimming took 0 bases from V and 0 from J; bases not matched to a gene: 9. Germline V CDR1 and CDR2: SGHKS, YYEKEE (reference sequence). The CDR3 sequence is CASSLGQGTLYSGNTIYF. Here the CDR3 DNA reads TGTGCCAGCAGCTTGGGACAGGGTACACTCTACTCTGGAAACACCATATATTTT.

The chain links TRBV30 to TRBJ2-3, with 8 bases lining up with TRBD1. V shed 3 bases and J 0 bases; nucleotides not matched to a gene: 8. The CDR3 contains 16 residues. Germline CDR1 reads GTSNPN; CDR2 reads SVGIG (reference sequence). The CDR3: CAWRGGQETSTDTQYF. The CDR3, as DNA: TGTGCCTGGAGGGGGGGACAGGAAACTAGCACAGATACGCAGTATTTT.